The 8 T cell receptor beta chains listed next were all sequenced from one sample in a study of T-cell reconstitution after alpha-beta-depleted transplantation in children. TCRbeta library construction was performed incorporating unique molecular identifiers. One entry per CDR3 protein, called by TCRdb with MiXCR from the PCR reads. The sample lists around 440,000 distinct CDR3 sequences; 15% to 20% were seen once. Sequences were derived from PBMCs, mostly from graft donor cells, sampled 360 days after TCRalphabeta/CD19-depleted stem cell transplant. The receptors stem from a boy less than two years old who had a stem cell transplant for Wiskott-Aldrich syndrome, so the T cells may come from the graft donor.

The chain recombines TRBV4-1 with TRBJ2-5, with TRBD2 matching over 11 bases. Per germline, CDR1 MGHRA and CDR2 YSYEKL. The J segment lost 2 bases and the V segment lost 1 base, leaving 6 bases of the junction unmatched. The CDR3 has 17 residues. The CDR3 reads CASSQGVAGGLQETQYF. Written as DNA, the CDR3 is TGCGCCAGCAGCCAAGGGGTAGCGGGGGGGCTTCAAGAGACCCAGTACTTC.

V is TRBV6-1 and J is TRBJ2-7, with TRBD1 matching 8 bases. This CDR3 spans 14 amino acids. The trim removed 6 bases at V and 2 bases at J, leaving 6 bases unmatched. Germline V CDR1 and CDR2: MNHNS, SASEGT. CDR3 residues: CASRPTGVPYEQYF. DNA for the CDR3: TGTGCCAGCAGACCGACAGGGGTGCCCTACGAGCAGTACTTC.

The J gene is TRBJ2-4, the V gene TRBV7-2; D possibly uses TRBD1 or TRBD2 (5 bases each). The germline gives CDR1 SGHTA, CDR2 FQGNSA. CDR3 length equals 15 residues. The ends were cut back, 2 bases at V and 1 base at J, with 9 bases in the middle. CDR3 residues: CASSLRGAAKNIQYF. For the CDR3, the DNA is TGTGCCAGCAGCTTACGAGGGGCTGCCAAAAACATTCAGTACTTC.

The sample holds a few counts of this clonotype. V gene TRBV29-1 combines with J gene TRBJ2-3; 7 bases map to TRBD1. CDR1 is SQVTM and CDR2 is ANQGSEA in the germline V gene. There are 12 residues in the CDR3. V shed 4 bases, J shed 6 bases, and the junction held 4 bases outside the gene matches. Written as DNA, the CDR3 is TGCAGCGTTGTGGACAGGAGGGATACGCAGTATTTT. Its translation is CSVVDRRDTQYF.

This clonotype was detected a few times. The chain couples TRBV12-3 or TRBV12-4 to TRBJ2-7, with 7 bases that match TRBD2. The CDR3 sequence is 13 residues long. The J segment lost 0 bases and the V segment lost 10 bases, leaving 6 bases of the junction unmatched. The DNA for the CDR3 is TGTGCCACCCGCCGGGACTACTCCTACGAGCAGTACTTC. Translating gives CATRRDYSYEQYF.

The table lists this clonotype with a few counts. The chain recombines TRBV6-5 with TRBJ1-2, with D tentatively TRBD1 (6 bases). V lost 3 bases and J lost 4, with 18 bases in between. The CDR3 runs 16 residues. Germline V gene data show CDR1 as MNHEY and CDR2 as SVGAGI. Written as DNA, the CDR3 is TGTGCCAGCAGTTATGGGGCCCAGGGGAGGGGCTATGGCTACACCTTC. Protein sequence: CASSYGAQGRGYGYTF.

This sequence joins TRBV12-3 or TRBV12-4 and TRBJ2-1; 7 bases align to TRBD2. V shed 7 bases and J 7 bases; nucleotides not matched to a gene: 13. The CDR3 contains 15 residues. The CDR3 spells CASTPRREGQNEQFF. The CDR3 DNA is TGTGCCAGCACCCCGAGGAGGGAGGGCCAGAATGAGCAGTTCTTC.

The gene calls are TRBV30 and TRBJ2-1, with TRBD2 matching over 8 bases. Germline V gene sequence: CDR1 GTSNPN, CDR2 SVGIG (reference sequence). The junction had 7 bases not matched to a gene; V was cut back by 3 bases and J by 3 bases. The CDR3 length is 15 residues. In DNA form, the CDR3 reads TGTGCCTGGAGCCACAGCGGGAGCTTCTACAATGAGCAGTTCTTC. It encodes CAWSHSGSFYNEQFF.